The rows below give T cell receptor beta chains drawn from one sample of a study of blood T cell repertoires in COVID-19. TCRdb's copy holds only in-frame clones and misses some; the assay was immunoSEQ multiplex PCR. Of about 480,000 clones listed, around 85% are singletons. Material for sequencing was PBMCs or T cells enriched from blood (not recorded which). These receptor sequences come from a woman aged 55-75 years who had recovered from COVID-19. CDR3s include the opening cysteine and the closing phenylalanine or tryptophan. Fields, in order: CDR3 length, D gene, clone size, V gene, J gene, CDR3 protein, CDR3 DNA. The D gene is left open where the match is weak. Size is omitted from some rows. Given values are once, few, many or a class for expanded clones.

length: 18; D: .; size: few; V: TRBV5-4; J: TRBJ1-3; CDR3: CASSVGQLPPSPGNTIYF; DNA: TGTGCCAGCAGCGTAGGACAGCTTCCCCCTTCACCTGGAAACACCATATATTTT
length: 15; D: .; size: .; V: TRBV24-1; J: TRBJ2-5; CDR3: CATSDLRSEGETQYF; DNA: TGTGCCACCAGTGATTTGCGATCGGAGGGAGAGACCCAGTACTTC
length: 14; D: TRBD1; size: .; V: TRBV23-1; J: TRBJ1-2; CDR3: CASSHPTGDGGYTF; DNA: TGCGCCAGCAGTCACCCGACAGGGGATGGTGGCTACACCTTC
length: 15; D: TRBD2; size: .; V: TRBV19; J: TRBJ2-7; CDR3: CASSIMGGTAYEQYF; DNA: TGTGCCAGTAGTATAATGGGGGGGACCGCCTACGAGCAGTACTTC
length: 15; D: .; size: .; V: TRBV7-9; J: TRBJ2-3; CDR3: CASSFSGANTDTQYF; DNA: TGTGCCAGCAGCTTTAGCGGCGCGAACACAGATACGCAGTATTTT
length: 14; D: .; size: .; V: TRBV7-8; J: TRBJ2-3; CDR3: CASSLIASTDTQYF; DNA: TGTGCCAGCAGCTTAATAGCTAGCACAGATACGCAGTATTTT
length: 15; D: .; size: .; V: TRBV19; J: TRBJ1-5; CDR3: CASSMKGWGNQPQHF; DNA: TGTGCCAGTAGTATGAAGGGGTGGGGCAATCAGCCCCAGCATTTT
length: 16; D: .; size: .; V: TRBV3-1/TRBV3-2; J: TRBJ2-3; CDR3: CASSQWRDGRTDTQYF; DNA: TGTGCCAGCAGCCAATGGAGGGATGGCCGCACAGATACGCAGTATTTT
length: 13; D: .; size: .; V: TRBV18; J: TRBJ1-4; CDR3: CASSSSLNEKLFF; DNA: TGTGCCAGCTCCTCGTCTCTTAATGAAAAACTGTTTTTT
length: 16; D: TRBD1; size: .; V: TRBV19; J: TRBJ1-2; CDR3: CASSTRQGANPHGYTF; DNA: TGTGCCAGTAGTACCCGACAGGGGGCCAATCCTCATGGCTACACCTTC
length: 13; D: .; size: .; V: TRBV7-9; J: TRBJ1-4; CDR3: CASSQGRGEKLFF; DNA: TGTGCCAGCAGCCAGGGGCGCGGTGAAAAACTGTTTTTT
length: 16; D: TRBD1; size: .; V: TRBV19; J: TRBJ1-2; CDR3: CASSTGQGGSGYGYTF; DNA: TGTGCCAGTAGTACGGGACAGGGTGGATCGGGCTATGGCTACACCTTC
length: 15; D: TRBD1; size: .; V: TRBV5-1; J: TRBJ1-6; CDR3: CASSLWGQGESPLHF; DNA: TGCGCCAGCAGCTTGTGGGGACAGGGGGAATCACCCCTCCACTTT
length: 15; D: TRBD2; size: .; V: TRBV2; J: TRBJ2-3; CDR3: CASSLAGVYTDTQYF; DNA: TGTGCCAGCAGCCTAGCGGGGGTGTACACAGATACGCAGTATTTT
length: 12; D: .; size: once; V: TRBV6-5; J: TRBJ1-6; CDR3: CASNPVNSPLHF; DNA: TGTGCCAGCAACCCAGTTAATTCACCCCTCCACTTT
length: 14; D: .; size: .; V: TRBV24-1; J: TRBJ1-2; CDR3: CATSDTRRKYGYTF; DNA: TGTGCCACCAGTGATACTAGGAGAAAGTATGGCTACACCTTC
length: 12; D: .; size: .; V: TRBV10-3; J: TRBJ1-5; CDR3: CATAGTNQPQHF; DNA: TGTGCCACGGCGGGGACCAATCAGCCCCAGCATTTT
length: 13; D: TRBD1; size: .; V: TRBV12-3/TRBV12-4; J: TRBJ1-1; CDR3: CASSSTGGTEAFF; DNA: TGTGCCAGCAGTTCGACAGGGGGCACTGAAGCTTTCTTT
length: 16; D: TRBD1; size: .; V: TRBV19; J: TRBJ1-3; CDR3: CASIGQTGGPGNTIYF; DNA: TGTGCCAGTATTGGACAGACAGGGGGGCCTGGAAACACCATATATTTT
length: 16; D: .; size: .; V: TRBV7-2; J: TRBJ2-6; CDR3: CASSPQRGFGANVLTF; DNA: TGTGCCAGCAGCCCCCAAAGGGGCTTTGGGGCCAACGTCCTGACTTTC
length: 15; D: .; size: .; V: TRBV7-8; J: TRBJ2-1; CDR3: CASSGGEAPYNEQFF; DNA: TGTGCCAGCAGCGGAGGGGAGGCCCCCTACAATGAGCAGTTCTTC
length: 15; D: TRBD1; size: once; V: TRBV2; J: TRBJ1-6; CDR3: CASKKTGGSNSPLHF; DNA: TGTGCCAGCAAAAAGACAGGGGGCTCTAATTCACCCCTCCACTTT
length: 16; D: TRBD2; size: .; V: TRBV5-1; J: TRBJ2-1; CDR3: CASSLSLAGGTDEQFF; DNA: TGCGCCAGCAGCCTCAGCCTAGCGGGGGGGACGGATGAGCAGTTCTTC
length: 15; D: TRBD1; size: once; V: TRBV5-1; J: TRBJ1-2; CDR3: CASSLVAGGQGGYTF; DNA: TGCGCCAGCAGCTTGGTGGCAGGGGGCCAAGGGGGCTACACCTTC
length: 11; D: .; size: .; V: TRBV29-1; J: TRBJ2-5; CDR3: CSVPRGETQYF; DNA: TGCAGCGTGCCCCGCGGAGAGACCCAGTACTTC
length: 12; D: TRBD1; size: .; V: TRBV19; J: TRBJ1-2; CDR3: CASSQGARGYTF; DNA: TGTGCCAGTAGCCAGGGGGCTCGTGGCTACACCTTC
length: 17; D: .; size: .; V: TRBV21-1; J: TRBJ1-3; CDR3: CASSRLGMTGSGNTIYF; DNA: TGTGCCAGCAGCAGGTTAGGAATGACTGGGTCTGGAAACACCATATATTTT
length: 14; D: .; size: .; V: TRBV18; J: TRBJ2-1; CDR3: CASSPSTVVNEQFF; DNA: TGTGCCAGCTCACCGTCGACAGTAGTCAATGAGCAGTTCTTC
length: 12; D: .; size: .; V: TRBV29-1; J: TRBJ1-4; CDR3: CSVRRQDEKLFF; DNA: TGCAGCGTGAGACGACAGGACGAAAAACTGTTTTTT
length: 13; D: TRBD1; size: .; V: TRBV24-1; J: TRBJ2-7; CDR3: CATARQGAHEQYF; DNA: TGTGCCACGGCGCGCCAGGGGGCCCACGAGCAGTACTTC
length: 17; D: .; size: .; V: TRBV11-2; J: TRBJ2-3; CDR3: CASSLDPRGRSTDTQYF; DNA: TGTGCCAGCAGCTTAGACCCCAGGGGCCGGAGCACAGATACGCAGTATTTT
length: 15; D: .; size: .; V: TRBV5-1; J: TRBJ2-3; CDR3: CASSSDTPSTDTQYF; DNA: TGCGCCAGCAGTTCAGACACCCCTAGCACAGATACGCAGTATTTT
length: 13; D: TRBD1; size: .; V: TRBV5-1; J: TRBJ2-7; CDR3: CASRRDSSYEQYF; DNA: TGCGCCAGCAGAAGGGACAGTTCCTACGAGCAGTACTTC
length: 17; D: .; size: .; V: TRBV7-2; J: TRBJ1-2; CDR3: CASSPYPTYLLDYGYTF; DNA: TGTGCCAGCAGCCCGTACCCGACCTACCTGCTAGACTATGGCTACACCTTC
length: 13; D: .; size: .; V: TRBV10-1; J: TRBJ1-2; CDR3: CASSPAINYGYTF; DNA: TGCGCCAGCAGTCCCGCGATCAACTATGGCTACACCTTC
length: 10; D: .; size: once; V: TRBV19; J: TRBJ1-2; CDR3: CASNFYGYTF; DNA: TGTGCCAGTAACTTCTATGGCTACACCTTC
length: 8; D: .; size: .; V: TRBV29-1; J: TRBJ2-3; CDR3: CSVDFGGF; DNA: TGCAGCGTTGATTTTGGGGGGTTT
length: 15; D: .; size: .; V: TRBV6-5; J: TRBJ1-6; CDR3: CASSYARRGYSPLHF; DNA: TGTGCCAGCAGTTACGCCCGAAGGGGGTACTCACCCCTCCACTTT
length: 19; D: TRBD2; size: .; V: TRBV4-1; J: TRBJ2-2; CDR3: CASSQVWSGLAPNTGELFF; DNA: TGCGCCAGCAGCCAAGTTTGGTCCGGACTAGCGCCGAACACCGGGGAGCTGTTTTTT
length: 17; D: TRBD1; size: .; V: TRBV6-6; J: TRBJ1-2; CDR3: CASSPQAVRQGSYGYTF; DNA: TGTGCCAGCAGTCCTCAGGCCGTTCGACAGGGAAGCTATGGCTACACCTTC
length: 13; D: .; size: .; V: TRBV7-6; J: TRBJ1-1; CDR3: CASSRGPDTEAFF; DNA: TGTGCCAGCAGCCGTGGGCCAGACACTGAAGCTTTCTTT
length: 15; D: TRBD1; size: .; V: TRBV5-1; J: TRBJ1-1; CDR3: CASSFRQGVNTEAFF; DNA: TGCGCCAGCAGCTTTAGACAGGGGGTGAACACTGAAGCTTTCTTT
length: 15; D: .; size: few; V: TRBV5-4; J: TRBJ1-6; CDR3: CASSTQTGNNSPLHF; DNA: TGTGCCAGCAGCACCCAGACAGGAAATAATTCACCCCTCCACTTT
length: 13; D: .; size: .; V: TRBV6-1; J: TRBJ2-2; CDR3: CASSEQVTGELFF; DNA: TGTGCCAGCAGTGAGCAGGTCACCGGGGAGCTGTTTTTT
length: 16; D: TRBD1; size: .; V: TRBV10-3; J: TRBJ1-3; CDR3: CAISAGQGASGNTIYF; DNA: TGTGCCATCAGTGCTGGACAGGGGGCCTCTGGAAACACCATATATTTT
length: 14; D: TRBD2; size: .; V: TRBV7-6; J: TRBJ2-1; CDR3: CASRLAGGANEQFF; DNA: TGTGCCAGCAGACTAGCGGGGGGAGCAAATGAGCAGTTCTTC
length: 14; D: TRBD1; size: .; V: TRBV2; J: TRBJ1-3; CDR3: CASSPTGEGNTIYF; DNA: TGTGCCAGCAGCCCGACAGGGGAAGGAAACACCATATATTTT
length: 13; D: .; size: .; V: TRBV24-1; J: TRBJ2-1; CDR3: CATSDPLHNEQFF; DNA: TGTGCCACCAGTGATCCACTACACAATGAGCAGTTCTTC
length: 16; D: .; size: .; V: TRBV9; J: TRBJ2-2; CDR3: CASSVGGTDNTGELFF; DNA: TGTGCCAGCAGCGTAGGCGGGACGGACAACACCGGGGAGCTGTTTTTT
length: 15; D: TRBD1; size: .; V: TRBV5-4; J: TRBJ2-1; CDR3: CASSLGQGVVNEQFF; DNA: TGTGCCAGCAGCTTGGGGCAGGGGGTAGTAAATGAGCAGTTCTTC
length: 15; D: TRBD1; size: .; V: TRBV5-6; J: TRBJ2-5; CDR3: CASSTGQGAGETQYF; DNA: TGTGCCAGCAGTACGGGACAGGGAGCGGGAGAGACCCAGTACTTC
length: 14; D: TRBD1; size: .; V: TRBV11-3; J: TRBJ2-7; CDR3: CASSSFDRVNEQYF; DNA: TGTGCCAGCAGCTCATTCGACAGGGTAAACGAGCAGTACTTC
length: 18; D: TRBD2; size: .; V: TRBV7-6; J: TRBJ2-3; CDR3: CASSLYGPSGGAGDTQYF; DNA: TGTGCCAGCAGCTTATACGGCCCTAGCGGGGGGGCAGGGGATACGCAGTATTTT
length: 16; D: TRBD2; size: once; V: TRBV5-1; J: TRBJ2-3; CDR3: CASSPGLAGGQDTQYF; DNA: TGCGCCAGCAGCCCAGGACTAGCGGGGGGGCAAGATACGCAGTATTTT
length: 15; D: .; size: .; V: TRBV18; J: TRBJ2-3; CDR3: CASSPLAGVGDTQYF; DNA: TGTGCCAGCTCACCATTGGCAGGGGTGGGAGATACGCAGTATTTT
length: 15; D: .; size: .; V: TRBV6-5; J: TRBJ1-3; CDR3: CASSRGILSGNTIYF; DNA: TGTGCCAGCAGTCGAGGAATACTCTCTGGAAACACCATATATTTT
length: 18; D: TRBD2; size: .; V: TRBV7-9; J: TRBJ2-6; CDR3: CASSPRGGELSGANVLTF; DNA: TGTGCCAGCAGCCCCCGGGGGGGGGAGCTCTCTGGGGCCAACGTCCTGACTTTC